Only a few counts were recorded for the clone carrying this TCR beta chain. These data come from a study of human T cells and chemical hapten exposure. Sample time point: patch test 2, 6 weeks after DPC sensitization. Treatment meaning: therapeutic diphenylcyclopropenone sensitization with weekly scalp DPC. The drawing of blood occurred before each patch test was applied. The library put unique molecular identifiers onto individual cDNA molecules. A single record per CDR3 protein comes from TCRdb applying MiXCR to the RACE reads. Here the sample spans roughly 69,000 distinct CDR3 sequences, around 10% being singletons. Sample: whole blood, taken in connection with sensitization to the hapten diphenylcyclopropenone (DPC). The sequence was obtained from a woman aged 45-65 years with alopecia areata. Some clones in this sample may be carry-over from other donors' samples.

The CDR3 coding sequence is TGTGCCAGCAGTTTATGGGTGGGGACTAGCGGACATGAGCAGTTCTTC. Protein sequence: CASSLWVGTSGHEQFF. The chain links TRBV12-3 or TRBV12-4 to TRBJ2-1, with 11 bases identical to TRBD2. J gave up 8 bases and V 2 bases, and 8 bases lay outside the gene matches. The CDR3 totals 16 residues.